This entry lists 20 T cell receptor beta chains sequenced from one sample in a study of control samples from healthy donors and cancer patients. The repertoire was sequenced with immunoSEQ multiplex PCR; TCRdb's copy has only in-frame clones and lacks some. Among roughly 130,000 clones listed, around 90% were seen once. Sequences were obtained from blood. Every receptor here comes from a man between 18 and 35 years old in good health.

This chain uses TRBV12-3 or TRBV12-4 with TRBJ2-3, with a possible D match to TRBD2 (5 bases). Trimming took 5 bases from V and 9 from J, leaving 15 bases between them. The CDR3 runs 13 residues. The CDR3 reads CASSAGLLKTQYF. Here the CDR3 DNA reads TGTGCCAGCAGTGCGGGCCTCCTCAAAACGCAGTATTTT.

V and J are TRBV5-1 and TRBJ1-1, with D tentatively TRBD1 (5 bases). Per germline, CDR1 SGHRS and CDR2 YFSETQ. There are 16 residues in the CDR3. Trimming cost V 0 bases and J 0 bases, with 12 bases left between them. The CDR3 nucleotides are TGCGCCAGCAGCTTGGAGGGACTCAACATGAACACTGAAGCTTTCTTT. This encodes CASSLEGLNMNTEAFF.

CDR3 coding DNA: TGTGCCAGCAGACCGGGACAGGGGCAAGAGACCCAGTACTTC. This encodes CASRPGQGQETQYF. This chain joins TRBV2 and TRBJ2-5; TRBD1 aligns across 10 bases. The CDR3 is 14 amino acids. Germline V gives CDR1 SNHLY, CDR2 FYNNEI. V shed 6 bases, J shed 2 bases, and the junction held 3 bases outside the gene matches.

V gene TRBV5-6 combines with J gene TRBJ2-3; 8 positions match TRBD2. Unmatched junction bases numbered 6, after V lost 4 bases and J lost 5 bases. CDR3 size: 14 residues. Germline V gene lookup returns CDR1 SGHDT and CDR2 YYEEEE. DNA for the CDR3: TGTGCCAGCAGCCTGGGACTAGGGGGAGATACGCAGTATTTT. Translated: CASSLGLGGDTQYF.

The CDR3 sequence is CASSPLAGGNNEQFF. The CDR3 region has the DNA TGTGCCAGCAGTCCCCTAGCGGGAGGTAACAATGAGCAGTTCTTC. This sequence joins TRBV27 and TRBJ2-1; 11 nucleotides align to TRBD2. This CDR3 spans 15 amino acids. Looked up from germline, CDR1 is MNHEY and CDR2 is SMNVEV (reference sequence). The V and J ends lost 5 bases and 5 bases, in that order; junction bases with no gene match: 5.

V gene TRBV6-5 combines with J gene TRBJ2-3, with 12 bases aligning to TRBD2. J gave up 4 bases and V 9 bases, and 5 bases lay outside the gene matches. Germline V gene sequence: CDR1 MNHEY, CDR2 SVGAGI. The CDR3 loop spans 14 amino acids. The CDR3 is CASSSGGAPDTQYF. The CDR3 nucleotides read TGTGCCAGTTCTAGCGGGGGGGCCCCAGATACGCAGTATTTT.

Turning to this clone: A read error may account for a junction end that differs from germline. The chain is built from TRBV2 and TRBJ1-3; TRBD1 is a possible D gene (5 bases). The CDR3 length is 16 residues. CDR1 is SNHLY and CDR2 is FYNNEI in the germline V gene. The CDR3 spells CASSEPLAGTGNTIYF. The DNA for the CDR3 is TGTGCCAGCAGTGAACCCTTGGCGGGGACTGGGAACACCATATATTTT.

The genes are TRBV18 and TRBJ2-2; 9 bases match TRBD1. Germline-derived CDR1 and CDR2 are KGHSH and LQKENI. Trimming at V came to 3 bases and at J to 3 bases, leaving 5 bases not matched to a gene. The CDR3 has 16 amino acids. The CDR3 nucleotides read TGTGCCAGCTCACCCCGGGACAGGGAGGACACCGGGGAGCTGTTTTTT. Residues: CASSPRDREDTGELFF. Full variable domain (rest looked up from reference TRBV18 and TRBJ2-2): NAGVMQNPRHLVRRRGQEARLRCSPMKGHSHVYWYRQLPEEGLKFMVYLQKENIIDESGMPKERFSAEFPKEGPSILRIQQVVRGDSAAYFCASSPRDREDTGELFFGEGSRLTVL.

This clone occurred once. The J gene is TRBJ1-6, the V gene TRBV5-1, with 7 bases matching TRBD1. CDR1 and CDR2 from the germline V gene are SGHRS and YFSETQ. The V segment lost 4 bases and the J segment 7 bases; nucleotides outside the gene matches: 5. The CDR3 sequence is 14 residues long. CDR3: CASSPDRRNSPLHF. Here the CDR3 DNA reads TGCGCCAGCAGCCCGGACAGGAGGAATTCACCCCTCCACTTT. Using reference TRBV5-1 and TRBJ1-6 for the parts outside the CDR3, the full variable domain is KAGVTQTPRYLIKTRGQQVTLSCSPISGHRSVSWYQQTPGQGLQFLFEYFSETQRNKGNFPGRFSGRQFSNSRSEMNVSTLELGDSALYLCASSPDRRNSPLHFGNGTRLTVT.

This clone was counted a single time. The gene calls are TRBV7-9 and TRBJ2-2, with TRBD2 as a possible D gene (6 bases). Germline lookup yields CDR1 SEHNR and CDR2 FQNEAQ (reference sequence). CDR3 length: 18 residues. V lost 3 bases and J 6 bases, leaving 23 bases between the germline ends. CDR3 protein: CASSLWRSAGRRAGELFF. In nucleotides, the CDR3 is TGTGCCAGCAGCTTGTGGAGGTCGGCAGGGAGGAGAGCCGGGGAGCTGTTTTTT.

This chain connects TRBV5-8 to TRBJ1-6; D is possibly TRBD1 (6 bases). V gave up 0 bases and J gave up 11 bases, with 15 bases separating them. CDR3 length: 15 amino acids. Per germline, CDR1 SGHTS and CDR2 YDEGEE. The CDR3 here is CASSLEGTRVPPLHF. The CDR3 DNA reads as TGTGCCAGCAGCTTGGAGGGGACAAGGGTCCCACCCCTCCACTTT.

The chain recombines TRBV18 with TRBJ2-6; 7 bases line up with TRBD1. V was clipped by 3 bases and J by 1 base; unmatched bases: 3. The germline V gene has CDR1 KGHSH and CDR2 LQKENI. The CDR3 runs 16 residues. DNA of the CDR3: TGTGCCAGCTCACCTTCCAGGGGGTCTGGGGCCAACGTCCTGACTTTC. Protein sequence: CASSPSRGSGANVLTF. Full variable domain (outside the CDR3, taken from reference TRBV18 and TRBJ2-6): NAGVMQNPRHLVRRRGQEARLRCSPMKGHSHVYWYRQLPEEGLKFMVYLQKENIIDESGMPKERFSAEFPKEGPSILRIQQVVRGDSAAYFCASSPSRGSGANVLTFGAGSRLTVL.

The genes are TRBV5-4 and TRBJ2-3, with D unresolved. Trimming cost V 0 bases and J 1 base, with 9 bases left between them. The CDR3 sequence is 15 residues long. Germline V gene lookup returns CDR1 SGHNT and CDR2 YYREEE (reference sequence). This CDR3 is CASSLESARTDTQYF. The CDR3 DNA reads as TGTGCCAGCAGCTTGGAGAGTGCTCGCACAGATACGCAGTATTTT.

DNA for the CDR3: TGTGCCAGCAGCCAAAACAGGGATAGCGAGCAGTACTTC. This codes for CASSQNRDSEQYF. This rearrangement joins TRBV3-1 (or the pseudogene TRBV3-2) to TRBJ2-7, with D maybe TRBD1 (6 bases). The V and J ends lost 2 bases and 6 bases respectively, with 11 bases between them. Germline V gene sequence: CDR1 LGHDT, CDR2 YNNKEL (reference sequence). The CDR3 is made up of 13 amino acids.

The V gene is TRBV11-2, the J gene TRBJ2-5; D may be TRBD2 (6 bases). V lost 5 bases and J lost 4, with 20 bases in between. CDR1 is SGHAT, CDR2 FQNNGV, per germline. The CDR3 has 16 residues. CDR3 region: CASSPLSRGGGETQYF. The DNA of the CDR3 is TGTGCCAGCAGCCCGTTATCTAGGGGAGGTGGAGAGACCCAGTACTTC. Filled out from reference TRBV11-2 and TRBJ2-5, the complete variable domain reads EAGVAQSPRYKIIEKRQSVAFWCNPISGHATLYWYQQILGQGPKLLIQFQNNGVVDDSQLPKDRFSAERLKGVDSTLKIQPAKLEDSAVYLCASSPLSRGGGETQYFGPGTRLLVL.

This clone appeared once. This rearrangement joins TRBV5-1 to TRBJ1-2, with D tentatively TRBD1 (6 bases). There are 13 residues in the CDR3. Germline loops: CDR1 SGHRS, CDR2 YFSETQ. Deletions cut 0 bases from V and 6 bases from J, with 9 bases between. CDR3 sequence (DNA): TGCGCCAGCAGCTTGGGGACAGATAATGGCTACACCTTC. As protein: CASSLGTDNGYTF.

V is TRBV9 and J is TRBJ2-3, with D perhaps matching TRBD1 (6 bases). Germline V lookup: CDR1 SGDLS, CDR2 YYNGEE. This CDR3 is 16 amino acids long. Trimming took off 0 bases at V and 4 bases at J, with 15 bases between the two ends. CDR3 loop: CASSVEGGRAPDTQYF. Written as DNA, the CDR3 is TGTGCCAGCAGCGTAGAAGGGGGAAGGGCCCCAGATACGCAGTATTTT.

The chain couples TRBV15 to TRBJ1-1; D is perhaps TRBD1 (5 bases). Per germline, CDR1 LNHNV and CDR2 YYDKDF (reference sequence). CDR3 size: 15 residues. V was cut by 1 base and J by 1 base, with 10 bases left in between. CDR3: CATSRGRTWNTEAFF. In DNA form, the CDR3 reads TGTGCCACCAGCAGAGGACGGACATGGAACACTGAAGCTTTCTTT.

The chain joins TRBV7-6 to TRBJ2-7, with D maybe TRBD2 (6 bases). V gave up 4 bases and J gave up 1 base, with 11 bases separating them. The V gene's germline CDR1 is SGHVS and CDR2 FNYEAQ. This CDR3 has 14 residues. The CDR3 loop is CASSYGTGSYEQYF. The CDR3 DNA sequence: TGTGCCAGCAGCTACGGGACTGGGTCCTACGAGCAGTACTTC.

The V gene is TRBV29-1, the J gene TRBJ2-2, with 7 bases that match TRBD2. Per the germline V gene, CDR1 is SQVTM and CDR2 is ANQGSEA. CDR3 length: 14 amino acids. With 6 bases clipped from V and 3 bases from J, the junction kept 7 bases outside the gene matches. The CDR3 loop reads CSVLSGGYTGELFF. In DNA, the CDR3 is TGCAGCGTCCTCTCGGGGGGTTACACCGGGGAGCTGTTTTTT.